This TCR beta chain was recovered during a study of T cell responses to AZD1222 COVID-19 vaccine. Clones were sequenced by immunoSEQ multiplex PCR, and TCRdb holds only the in-frame ones, with some missing. Of 120,000 to 150,000 clones in the sample, about 90% were seen once. Trimming cost V 2 bases and J 3 bases, with 7 bases left between them. This CDR3 has 13 residues. The V gene's germline CDR1 is MNHEY and CDR2 SVGAGI. The rearrangement uses TRBV6-5 and TRBJ1-2; D gene ambiguous. The receptor was derived from an adult in good health. The sample here was peripheral blood, taken on day 0 of AZD1222 vaccination. The CDR3 region is CASSYEEHYGYTF. DNA for the CDR3: TGTGCCAGCAGTTACGAGGAGCACTATGGCTACACCTTC.